The clone carrying this T cell receptor beta chain was counted only a few times. The antigen remains unidentified. The data are from a study of T cells after yellow fever vaccination. General observations from the study: Once the booster was given, most primary-vaccination clones reappeared, at approximately 97% for CD4 and around 90% for CD8.

The 5'RACE template-switching step produced TCR cDNA and added a universal primer site and UMIs. TCRdb fed the 5' RACE reads into MiXCR, producing one record per CDR3 protein. The profile shows approximately 450,000 distinct CDR3 sequences, around a sixth of them singletons. Sequencing was performed on PBMCs, taken before the yellow fever booster vaccination. This TCR came from a man between 18 and 35 years old who received the YFV17D yellow fever vaccine.

CDR3 nucleotides: TGCAGTGCCCCAAGTGGAGGGGGTGGCTACACCTTC. It codes for CSAPSGGGGYTF. The chain carries TRBV20-1 and TRBJ1-2; a possible D gene is TRBD1 (6 bases). This CDR3 contains 12 residues. The V gene lost 6 bases and the J gene lost 7 bases, with 15 bases spanning the gap. Germline V CDR1 and CDR2: DFQATT, SNEGSKA (reference sequence).